A selection of T cell receptor beta chains follows, all from one sample in a study of T cells in Graves' hyperthyroidism and ophthalmopathy. A single record per CDR3 protein comes from TCRdb applying MiXCR to the multiplex PCR reads. The repertoire has about 250,000 distinct CDR3 sequences, around 20% of them found once; the top ten carry 50% to 75%. Sequenced input: blood. These TCRs come from a man under 40 with Graves' ophthalmopathy. The CDR3 runs from the conserved cysteine through the conserved F or W. D genes are given only for firm matches. Size values are once, few and many counts, or a class for expanded clones, and some rows have none.

d_gene	v_gene	j_gene	abundance	CDR3nt	CDR3aa
NA	TRBV24-1	TRBJ1-5	many	TGTGCCACCAGTGTGGGGGGTAGCAATCAGCCCCAGCATTTT	CATSVGGSNQPQHF
NA	TRBV15	TRBJ2-7	NA	TGTGCCACCAGCTATGGGACGACCTACGAGCAGTACTTC	CATSYGTTYEQYF
TRBD1	TRBV20-1	TRBJ1-5	few	TGCAATGCTAGAGAGGACAGGGATGCTCAGCCCCAGCATTTT	CNAREDRDAQPQHF
NA	TRBV6-1	TRBJ1-4	NA	TGTGCCAGCGGCCCCGGTCAGGGGCGGGCTAATGAAAAACTGTTTTTT	CASGPGQGRANEKLFF
NA	TRBV5-1	TRBJ2-7	few	TGCGCCAGCAGCTTGGCCGCGAGGGGATACGAGCAGTACTTC	CASSLAARGYEQYF
TRBD1	TRBV28	TRBJ1-2	few	TGTGCCAGCAGCCTACCTCGACAGGGGGCTGACTATGGCTACACCTTC	CASSLPRQGADYGYTF
TRBD1	TRBV5-1	TRBJ2-2	NA	TGCGCCAGCAGCGAAGGGACAGACTACACCGGGGAGCTGTTTTTT	CASSEGTDYTGELFF
NA	TRBV24-1	TRBJ2-1	NA	TGTGCCACCAGGGACGGATACAATGAGCAGTTCTTC	CATRDGYNEQFF
NA	TRBV20-1	TRBJ1-2	many	TGCAGTGCTAGAGTAGCTGTCGGGTCGCCTAACTCTGGCTACACCTTC	CSARVAVGSPNSGYTF
TRBD1	TRBV11-2	TRBJ2-1	many	TGTGCCAGCAGCCTACACAGGGGAGCCAATGAGCAGTTCTTC	CASSLHRGANEQFF
TRBD2	TRBV7-9	TRBJ2-7	NA	TGTGCCAGCATCCACACCGGGACTAGCGGGAGTTCGGGGGAGCAGTACTTC	CASIHTGTSGSSGEQYF
TRBD2	TRBV5-1	TRBJ2-1	NA	TGCGCCAGCAGCTTAACTAGCGGGACGGGCCGTGAGCAGTTCTTC	CASSLTSGTGREQFF
NA	TRBV3-1	TRBJ1-5	many	TGTGCCAGCAGCCCCACGGGCCGGAGCAATCAGCCCCAGCATTTT	CASSPTGRSNQPQHF
NA	TRBV9	TRBJ2-1	NA	TGTGCCAGCAGCGTAGCCCCAGACGTAGCCTACAATGAGCAGTTCTTC	CASSVAPDVAYNEQFF
TRBD2	TRBV20-1	TRBJ2-3	few	TGCAGTGCTAGGGGAGGGACCACGGATACGCAGTATTTT	CSARGGTTDTQYF
NA	TRBV6-1	TRBJ1-4	NA	TGTGCCAGCAGTCGCACAGGGTTAGATAATGAAAAACTGTTTTTT	CASSRTGLDNEKLFF
TRBD2	TRBV11-3	TRBJ2-3	few	TGTGCCAGCAGCCAGGGAGGGAGGGCGGATACGCAGTATTTT	CASSQGGRADTQYF
NA	TRBV5-1	TRBJ1-5	NA	TGCGCCAGCAGCCTACTGCCGCCCCGAGTGCCCCAGCATTTT	CASSLLPPRVPQHF
NA	TRBV11-3	TRBJ2-1	many	TGTGCCAGCAGCACAGGTGGGCTAAACAATGAGCAGTTCTTC	CASSTGGLNNEQFF
NA	TRBV7-8	TRBJ2-4	NA	TGTGCCAGCAGCTTAGAGGAGGTAGCCAAAAACATTCAGTACTTC	CASSLEEVAKNIQYF
NA	TRBV12-3/TRBV12-4	TRBJ1-1	many	TGTGCCAGCAGTTTAGCGGCTATGAACACTGAAGCTTTCTTT	CASSLAAMNTEAFF
NA	TRBV7-2	TRBJ2-3	many	TGTGCCAGCAGCTTAGTGAGTGCAAGGGCAGATACGCAGTATTTT	CASSLVSARADTQYF